The 32 T cell receptor beta chains given below trace back to one sample, sequenced in a study of molecular identifiers for immune sequencing clone quantification. TCRdb itself ran the PCR reads through MiXCR, one entry per CDR3 protein. The sample carries roughly 320,000 distinct CDR3 sequences, about a fifth recorded once. The sequenced sample consisted of naive CD8+ T cells from blood, with Jurkat cell RNA spiked in. The subset denotes: FACS-sorted CD8+CD4-CCR7+CD45RA+ naive T cells. The receptors were sampled from a human donor in good health. Some libraries in this study had Jurkat cell RNA spiked in.

This clonotype was counted many times. The J gene is TRBJ2-3, the V gene TRBV4-1; D gene ambiguous. The CDR3 length is 15 residues. Looked up from germline, CDR1 is MGHRA and CDR2 is YSYEKL. Deletions cut 4 bases from V and 1 base from J, with 12 bases between. The CDR3 bases are TGCGCCAGCAGCCGGTCCCCTTCCGGCACAGATACGCAGTATTTT. It encodes CASSRSPSGTDTQYF.

In this sample, this clonotype turned up many times. This sequence joins TRBV4-3 and TRBJ2-5; 10 bases align to TRBD2. There are 16 residues in the CDR3. V shed 0 bases and J 9 bases; nucleotides not matched to a gene: 10. CDR1 and CDR2 (germline): LGHNA, YSLEER. CDR3 sequence reads: CASSQDVTSGKSAQYF. As DNA, the CDR3 is TGCGCCAGCAGCCAAGATGTTACTAGCGGGAAATCGGCCCAGTACTTC.

This clonotype was detected many times. The genes are TRBV12-3 or TRBV12-4 and TRBJ1-5, with no clear D. V was trimmed by 1 base and J by 3 bases, leaving 7 bases between them. The CDR3 consists of 14 residues. The CDR3 region is CASSLEGPNQPQHF. In DNA form, the CDR3 reads TGTGCCAGCAGTTTAGAGGGTCCCAATCAGCCCCAGCATTTT.

Of note for this clonotype: A read error may be the cause here, since a much bigger clone is one base away. This sequence joins TRBV9 and TRBJ2-7; D remains unclear. This CDR3 is built from 12 residues. The germline V gene has CDR1 SGDLS and CDR2 YYNGEE. CDR3 nucleotide sequence: TGTGCCGGCAGCCCGTCATTAGGCGAGCAGTACTTC. This translates into CAGSPSLGEQYF.

This clonotype was found many times. This chain links TRBV7-9 with TRBJ2-3; 7 nucleotides line up with TRBD1. J was trimmed by 2 bases and V by 5 bases; bases with no gene match: 7. Per germline, CDR1 SEHNR and CDR2 FQNEAQ (reference sequence). The CDR3 length is 15 residues. CDR3 nucleotides: TGTGCCAGCAGCCATTCCGGGACAGTCACAGATACGCAGTATTTT. Translation: CASSHSGTVTDTQYF.

As concerns this clonotype: This may arise from a read error, as a much more abundant clone is one base away. The genes are TRBV6-5 and TRBJ1-1; 11 nucleotides match TRBD1. Germline loops: CDR1 MNHEY, CDR2 SVGAGI. This CDR3 has 15 residues. The CDR3 loop is CASSYSRDRGTEASF. The CDR3 DNA sequence: TGTGCCAGCAGTTACTCCCGGGACAGGGGGACTGAAGCTTCCTTT.

This clonotype was observed a few times. The CDR3: CASSLTPGSQNTGELFF. The CDR3 region has the DNA TGTGCCAGCAGTTTGACACCCGGGTCCCAGAACACCGGGGAGCTGTTTTTT. The V call is TRBV12-3 or TRBV12-4, the J call TRBJ2-2; D is unclear. This CDR3 comprises 17 residues. Trimming took 3 bases from V and 1 from J, leaving 15 bases between them.

There are many counts of this clonotype. The chain combines TRBV30 with TRBJ2-7; 8 bases line up with TRBD1. The CDR3 has 15 amino acids. Trimming at V came to 2 bases and at J to 6 bases, leaving 12 bases not matched to a gene. Germline assignment: CDR1 GTSNPN and CDR2 SVGIG (reference sequence). CDR3 loop: CAWSRAGGAHFEQYF. The CDR3 nucleotides read TGTGCCTGGAGTAGGGCAGGGGGCGCCCACTTCGAGCAGTACTTC.

This clonotype has just a few counts. Possible read error: a much larger clone is one base away. The chain is built from TRBV4-1 and TRBJ2-7; D is undetermined. This CDR3 region has 14 residues. CDR1 and CDR2 from the germline V gene are MGHRA and YSYEKL. Trimming stripped 2 bases from V and 4 bases from J, with 12 bases between. The CDR3 DNA sequence: TGCGCCAGCAGCCAAAAAGAGGCGGAGTACGAGCAGTACTTC. This gives the protein CASSQKEAEYEQYF.

This clonotype was seen more than once but under ten times. The gene calls are TRBV11-2 and TRBJ1-1; TRBD1 matches 10 bases. CDR1 is SGHAT and CDR2 is FQNNGV in the germline V gene. V was clipped by 5 bases and J by 4 bases; unmatched bases: 7. CDR3 length: 15 amino acids. The CDR3 DNA follows: TGTGCCAGCAGCAACCGGACAGGGGGGAGCACTGAAGCTTTCTTT. Translated, it gives CASSNRTGGSTEAFF.

The sample holds many counts of this clonotype. V is TRBV4-3 and J is TRBJ1-4; possible D gene TRBD1, 5 bases. The V and J ends lost 4 bases and 4 bases respectively, with 13 bases between them. Germline V gene sequence: CDR1 LGHNA, CDR2 YSLEER. The CDR3 sequence is 15 residues long. Here the CDR3 reads CASSPRDGINEKLFF. CDR3 DNA sequence: TGCGCCAGCAGCCCAAGGGACGGGATTAATGAAAAACTGTTTTTT.

V is TRBV28 and J is TRBJ2-6, with D unclear. CDR3 length equals 17 residues. The germline CDR1 and CDR2 sequences are MDHEN and SYDVKM. Trimming cost V 3 bases and J 0 bases, with 12 bases left between them. DNA for the CDR3: TGTGCCAGCAGTTTCAGACACGGGTCCTCTGGGGCCAACGTCCTGACTTTC. This translates into CASSFRHGSSGANVLTF.

The table lists this clonotype with many counts. The rearrangement links TRBV4-1 to TRBJ2-1; 10 nucleotides align to TRBD2. The CDR3 has 16 residues. Trimming at V came to 0 bases and at J to 4 bases, leaving 3 bases not matched to a gene. The germline V gene has CDR1 MGHRA and CDR2 YSYEKL. The CDR3 bases are TGCGCCAGCAGCCAAGAAGTAGCGGGAGGATACAATGAGCAGTTCTTC. Translating gives CASSQEVAGGYNEQFF.

At least ten counts were recorded for this clonotype. The rearrangement uses TRBV7-9 and TRBJ2-3; perhaps TRBD2 as D (6 bases). This CDR3 comprises 15 residues. Trimming took 1 base from V and 7 from J, leaving 15 bases between them. Per the germline V gene, CDR1 is SEHNR and CDR2 is FQNEAQ (reference sequence). CDR3 sequence reads: CASSLGGAGWNTQYF. CDR3 sequence (DNA): TGTGCCAGCAGCTTAGGTGGGGCGGGGTGGAATACGCAGTATTTT.

This chain links TRBV27 with TRBJ1-1; D possibly corresponds to TRBD1 (6 bases). Germline V lookup: CDR1 MNHEY, CDR2 SMNVEV (reference sequence). Trimming left V 8 bases short and J 10 bases short, with 11 bases between. The CDR3 loop spans 10 amino acids. The CDR3 DNA is TGTGCCAGCTTGCAGGGGACAGCTTTCTTT. The encoded protein is CASLQGTAFF.

As DNA, the CDR3 is TGTGCCAGCAGTGCCCTGGACAGCCTGAATGAGCAGTTCTTC. Translating it yields CASSALDSLNEQFF. The chain joins TRBV27 to TRBJ2-1; tentative D call: TRBD1 (6 bases). V lost 5 bases, J lost 7 bases, and 15 bases lay in between. CDR3 length equals 14 residues. Germline CDR1 is MNHEY and CDR2 is SMNVEV (reference sequence).

This clonotype was seen a handful of times. This rearrangement joins TRBV19 to TRBJ2-1; no clear D. V was cut by 4 bases and J by 5 bases, with 12 bases left in between. Germline CDR1 and CDR2: LNHDA and SQIVND (reference sequence). The CDR3 runs 14 residues. In DNA, the CDR3 is TGTGCCAGTAGTAACGCACACGGTAACAATGAGCAGTTCTTC. It yields the protein CASSNAHGNNEQFF.

Points on this clonotype: A read error is possible here, since a much larger clone lies one base away. The chain recombines TRBV2 with TRBJ1-1, with D possibly being TRBD1 (5 bases). The germline V gene has CDR1 SNHLY and CDR2 FYNNEI. The CDR3 spans 13 residues. V was trimmed by 7 bases and J by 10 bases, leaving 19 bases between them. CDR3 amino acids: CASIQLGVDVAFF. For the CDR3, the DNA is TGTGCCAGCATCCAACTGGGGGTCGACGTAGCTTTCTTT. Full variable domain (remainder filled in from reference TRBV2 and TRBJ1-1): EPEVTQTPSHQVTQMGQEVILRCVPISNHLYFYWYRQILGQKVEFLVSFYNNEISEKSEIFDDQFSVERPDGSNFTLKIRSTKLEDSAMYFCASIQLGVDVAFFGQGTRLTVV.

There are many counts of this clonotype. This chain uses TRBV7-9 with TRBJ2-7; 7 bases match TRBD1. The length of the CDR3 is 12 residues. Germline lookup yields CDR1 SEHNR and CDR2 FQNEAQ (reference sequence). Trimming at V came to 5 bases and at J to 7 bases, leaving 5 bases not matched to a gene. The CDR3 here is CASSVSGGEQYF. The DNA of the CDR3 is TGTGCCAGCAGCGTGTCAGGGGGAGAGCAGTACTTC.

This clonotype occurred many times. The CDR3 DNA is TGTGCCAGCAGCCGGGCGGTCTACGAGCAGTACTTC. Its protein product is CASSRAVYEQYF. This chain joins TRBV6-2 or TRBV6-3 and TRBJ2-7; D not resolved. V lost 6 bases and J lost 3, with 9 bases in between. Germline V gives CDR1 MNHEY, CDR2 SVGEGT. The CDR3 is 12 amino acids.

This clonotype was seen ten or more times. CDR3 nucleotide sequence: TGTGCCAGCACCGTGGGGCTTGGAGAAAAACTGTTTTTT. It translates to CASTVGLGEKLFF. The chain has TRBV7-9 and TRBJ1-4, with TRBD1 as a possible D gene (5 bases). Germline assignment: CDR1 SEHNR and CDR2 FQNEAQ (reference sequence). There are 13 residues in the CDR3. The V end was cut by 7 bases, the J end by 8 bases, with 14 bases between.

Ten or more counts support this clonotype. The chain has TRBV11-2 and TRBJ2-7, with D hard to call. Germline values: CDR1 SGHAT, CDR2 FQNNGV. The CDR3 is made up of 14 amino acids. V gave up 5 bases and J gave up 1 base, with 12 bases separating them. CDR3 DNA: TGTGCCAGCAGCGCCAACCCCTCGTCCTACGAGCAGTACTTC. Protein product: CASSANPSSYEQYF.

The sample holds a few counts of this clonotype. CDR3 amino acids: CSVSTQSSGNTIYF. In DNA, the CDR3 is TGCAGCGTCTCAACACAGAGCTCTGGAAACACCATATATTTT. This chain uses TRBV29-1 with TRBJ1-3; no reliable D call. V lost 6 bases, J lost 0 bases, and 12 bases lay in between. Germline CDR1 is SQVTM and CDR2 is ANQGSEA. This CDR3 is built from 14 residues. The full variable domain, with the rest looked up from reference TRBV29-1 and TRBJ1-3, is SAVISQKPSRDICQRGTSLTIQCQVDSQVTMMFWYRQQPGQSLTLIATANQGSEATYESGFVIDKFPISRPNLTFSTLTVSNMSPEDSSIYLCSVSTQSSGNTIYFGEGSWLTVV.

This clonotype has ten or more counts. The chain is built from TRBV29-1 and TRBJ2-1; D gene ambiguous. This CDR3 spans 14 amino acids. Germline CDR1 is SQVTM and CDR2 is ANQGSEA. Trimming stripped 4 bases from V and 1 base from J, with 11 bases between. The CDR3 region has the DNA TGCAGCGTTGTTTGGCTAGGGTCCTACAATGAGCAGTTCTTC. Translation: CSVVWLGSYNEQFF.

This clonotype was seen repeatedly, ten times or more. The V gene is TRBV6-1, the J gene TRBJ1-5, with D perhaps TRBD1 (5 bases). CDR3 length: 15 amino acids. The ends were cut back, 2 bases at V and 1 base at J, with 9 bases in the middle. CDR1 is MNHNS, CDR2 SASEGT, per germline. For the CDR3, the DNA is TGTGCCAGCAGTGAAAGGGGAGGGAGCAATCAGCCCCAGCATTTT. This translates into CASSERGGSNQPQHF.

This clonotype was observed many times. V usage is TRBV7-9 and J usage is TRBJ2-3; the D gene is possibly TRBD2 (7 bases). The V and J ends lost 5 bases and 3 bases respectively, with 9 bases between them. The CDR3 loop spans 13 amino acids. Germline loops: CDR1 SEHNR, CDR2 FQNEAQ (reference sequence). DNA of the CDR3: TGTGCCAGCAGCGGGGGGGCAACAGATACGCAGTATTTT. Protein: CASSGGATDTQYF.

In its sample, this clonotype was seen many times. The CDR3 nucleotides are TGTGCCAGCGGAAATGGCCGGTTCGCCTACGAGCAGTACTTC. Amino acids: CASGNGRFAYEQYF. The chain recombines TRBV28 with TRBJ2-7, with D unclear. Deletions cut 8 bases from V and 2 bases from J, with 16 bases between. The germline gives CDR1 MDHEN, CDR2 SYDVKM. There are 14 residues in the CDR3. The full variable domain, completed using reference TRBV28 and TRBJ2-7, is DVKVTQSSRYLVKRTGEKVFLECVQDMDHENMFWYRQDPGLGLRLIYFSYDVKMKEKGDIPEGYSVSREKKERFSLILESASTNQTSMYLCASGNGRFAYEQYFGPGTRLTVT.

With respect to this clonotype: This may be a read error, as it is one base from a much larger clone. CDR3 DNA sequence: TGTGCCAGCAGTAGTAACGCGCTACAGGGAGGCGACGAGCAGTACTTC. It codes for CASSSNALQGGDEQYF. The chain joins TRBV27 to TRBJ2-7, with D possibly called TRBD1 or TRBD2 (6 bases each). Between the trimmed V and J ends, which lost 5 bases and 5 bases, there was a span of 22 bases. This CDR3 is 16 amino acids long. Germline V CDR1 and CDR2: MNHEY, SMNVEV (reference sequence).

A note on this clonotype: A much larger clone lies one base from this, so it may be a read error. This sequence joins TRBV7-2 and TRBJ2-7; D gene unclear. Germline V gene lookup returns CDR1 SGHTA and CDR2 FQGNSA. CDR3 length: 15 amino acids. CDR3 coding DNA: TGTGCCAGCAGCTTATTAGTCGCCCTCTCCTACGGGCAGTACTTC. This encodes CASSLLVALSYGQYF.

The table lists this clonotype with a few counts. This chain's CDR3 is CASSFGSPLEQYF. CDR3 bases: TGTGCCAGCAGCTTCGGCAGCCCCCTGGAGCAGTACTTC. This rearrangement joins TRBV11-2 to TRBJ2-7, with D unresolved. Trimming stripped 3 bases from V and 7 bases from J, with 13 bases between. The CDR3 contains 13 residues. Germline V gene sequence: CDR1 SGHAT, CDR2 FQNNGV.

This clonotype was found many times. This chain uses TRBV20-1 with TRBJ2-3, with TRBD2 matching 10 bases. CDR1 is DFQATT and CDR2 is SNEGSKA in the germline V gene (reference sequence). V was pared by 2 bases and J by 3 bases, with 11 bases of the junction left unmatched. The CDR3 covers 17 residues. CDR3 loop: CSARPIPAGGETDTQYF. For the CDR3, the DNA is TGCAGTGCTAGACCAATTCCAGCGGGGGGGGAAACAGATACGCAGTATTTT.

On this clonotype itself: This could be a read error, since a much larger clone is one nucleotide away. The CDR3 end shows no conserved phenylalanine or tryptophan, and so a read error is likely. J is TRBJ1-5 and V is TRBV12-5; no clear D. V lost 5 bases and J 4 bases, leaving 6 bases between the germline ends. Germline CDR1 reads LGHNT; CDR2 reads FRNRAP. This CDR3 has 12 amino acids. CDR3 amino acids: CASGPTNQPQHS. The CDR3 DNA is TGTGCTAGTGGTCCTACTAATCAGCCCCAGCATTCT.